These 10 T cell receptor beta chains originate from one sample sequenced in a study of blood T cell repertoires in COVID-19. Generated by immunoSEQ multiplex PCR, the TCRdb table keeps only in-frame clones and is missing some. The data contain about 74,000 clones, around four fifths of them singletons. What was sequenced was peripheral blood. The source of these receptors is a man between 65 and 85 years old with acute or convalescent COVID-19.

The rearrangement joins TRBV19 to TRBJ2-3, with D perhaps TRBD1 (6 bases). Deletions cut 5 bases from V and 2 bases from J, with 14 bases between. This CDR3 is built from 15 residues. From germline, CDR1 is LNHDA and CDR2 SQIVND (reference sequence). CDR3 amino acids: CASSPRDKYTDTQYF. CDR3 nucleotide sequence: TGTGCCAGTAGTCCCCGGGACAAATACACAGATACGCAGTATTTT.

A single count supports this clone. The CDR3 coding sequence is TGCGCCAGCAGCCCCTATCGGACAGCCTCAACTAATGAAAAACTGTTTTTT. Protein sequence: CASSPYRTASTNEKLFF. The chain recombines TRBV4-3 with TRBJ1-4; the D gene is possibly TRBD1 (6 bases). The V end was cut by 4 bases, the J end by 0 bases, with 15 bases between. This CDR3 is built from 17 residues. From germline, CDR1 is LGHNA and CDR2 YSLEER.

V is TRBV2 and J is TRBJ2-3; 7 bases align to TRBD1. The germline V gene encodes CDR1 SNHLY and CDR2 FYNNEI. V dropped 6 bases and J dropped 2; count of bases not matched to a gene: 14. CDR3 size: 17 residues. The CDR3 sequence is CASSRTTTGKHTDTQYF. CDR3 sequence (DNA): TGTGCCAGCAGCCGTACTACGACAGGGAAACACACAGATACGCAGTATTTT.

This sequence joins TRBV20-1 and TRBJ1-2; 10 bases are a match to TRBD1. The CDR3 spans 14 residues. CDR1 DFQATT and CDR2 SNEGSKA come from the germline V gene (reference sequence). The J segment lost 3 bases and the V segment lost 3 bases, leaving 4 bases of the junction unmatched. The CDR3 reads CSASRTGGDYGYTF. CDR3 DNA: TGCAGTGCTAGTAGGACAGGGGGAGACTATGGCTACACCTTC.

The chain combines TRBV25-1 with TRBJ1-2, with 8 positions matching TRBD1. The V gene's germline CDR1 is MGHDK and CDR2 SYGVNS. CDR3 length: 14 residues. Trimming removed 3 bases from V and 7 bases from J; junction bases left unmatched: 7. The CDR3 protein is CASSDSRGLFGYTF. The CDR3 DNA reads TGTGCCAGCAGTGATAGCAGGGGGCTTTTTGGCTACACCTTC.

A remark on this clone: The sample has other DNA sequences that encode this CDR3 too. This rearrangement joins TRBV5-1 to TRBJ1-1; 11 bases line up with TRBD1. The CDR3 spans 14 residues. The V gene's germline CDR1 is SGHRS and CDR2 YFSETQ. V lost 3 bases and J lost 5; bases outside the gene matches: 3. Written as DNA, the CDR3 is TGCGCCAGCAGCTCCGGACAGGGGGCAACTGAAGCTTTCTTT. Protein product: CASSSGQGATEAFF.

In its sample, this clone was seen once. The chain joins TRBV19 to TRBJ2-5; D is unclear. The CDR3 is made up of 14 amino acids. V was clipped by 1 base and J by 1 base, with 7 bases between them. CDR1 and CDR2 from the germline V gene are LNHDA and SQIVND (reference sequence). This chain's CDR3 is CASSIGDSQETQYF. The CDR3, as DNA: TGTGCCAGTAGTATAGGCGACTCCCAAGAGACCCAGTACTTC. The variable domain in full, with the rest retrieved from reference TRBV19 and TRBJ2-5, is DGGITQSPKYLFRKEGQNVTLSCEQNLNHDAMYWYRQDPGQGLRLIYYSQIVNDFQKGDIAEGYSVSREKKESFPLTVTSAQKNPTAFYLCASSIGDSQETQYFGPGTRLLVL.

V usage is TRBV6-2 or TRBV6-3 and J usage is TRBJ1-6, with 12 bases aligning to TRBD1. CDR1 MNHEY and CDR2 SVGEGT come from the germline V gene. V was clipped by 0 bases and J by 6 bases; unmatched bases: 3. The CDR3 extends over 17 amino acids. DNA for the CDR3: TGTGCCAGCAGTTACTCAGGGACAGGGGGCGGTAATTCACCCCTCCACTTT. The encoded protein is CASSYSGTGGGNSPLHF.

V and J are TRBV10-3 and TRBJ2-7; TRBD2 matches at 12 bases. The CDR3 contains 15 residues. Trimming removed 6 bases from V and 7 bases from J; junction bases left unmatched: 10. CDR1 is ENHRY, CDR2 SYGVKD, per germline. The CDR3 loop is CAISQLAGGPGEQYF. The CDR3 nucleotides read TGTGCCATCAGCCAGCTAGCGGGAGGGCCGGGGGAGCAGTACTTC.

V gene TRBV5-1 combines with J gene TRBJ2-7, with 8 bases fitting TRBD2. The CDR3 runs 14 residues. The V segment lost 4 bases and the J segment 3 bases; nucleotides outside the gene matches: 6. Germline loops: CDR1 SGHRS, CDR2 YFSETQ. Here the CDR3 DNA reads TGCGCCAGCAGCCCGGGAGGGATAGGCTACGAGCAGTACTTC. Its translation is CASSPGGIGYEQYF.